This TCR beta chain came from a study of shared clonotypes between healthy human individuals (TCRdb year 2020). For the wider study: The cohort included three men and a couple of women between 18 and 49 years of age. For each donor, CD4 naive and CD4 memory were each run on three plates, CD8 naive on two plates, and CD8 memory on one plate. The study deeply sequenced blood TCR repertoires of about 5 healthy adults to estimate repertoire size and the extent of clonotype sharing between individuals. Different laboratories and diverse techniques were used to prepare libraries and sequence TCR repertoires, to increase sequencing depth and limit assay-specific biases. Between about 0.94 and 8.9 billion PBMCs per donor were obtained by leukapheresis. General findings and caveats noted by the study authors: Higher generation probabilities were observed for clonotypes shared by all four sorted-subset donors than for non-shared clonotypes. When a handful of donors were compared, the shared fraction of clonotypes was 5% to 6.5% for naive CD4, about 4% for naive CD8, roughly 2.5% for memory CD4, and 0.35% to 0.5% for memory CD8. Pairwise subsampling led to the expectation that sequencing depth would affect the degree of clonotype sharing among donors. Sampling was limited to blood, and TCR repertoires in tissue likely differ from TCR repertoires in blood. Incomplete sequencing was indicated by rarefaction of sorted-subset datasets, despite the large sequencing depth. The genetic and exposure-history diversity represented was limited by the small number of donors. Naive subsets generally had larger estimated clonotype richness than memory subsets did.

CD8 naive samples were CD45RO-negative cells positively selected for CCR7, giving a CD45RA+CCR7+ population that excluded TemRA cells. Donors were healthy HIV-negative adults with no recently reported acute infections or vaccinations. All donors were Caucasian adults living in Nashville, Tennessee, USA. After blood collection by leukapheresis, PBMCs were isolated using Ficoll-Histopaque density gradient centrifugation and then cryopreserved in the vapor phase of liquid nitrogen. Analytical flow cytometry was used to check the purity and quantity of every magnetically sorted T cell population. Genomic DNA was isolated from each sorted fraction and quantified by UV absorbance on a Nanodrop 2000c. The CDR3 has 17 amino acids, counting the end cysteine and phenylalanine. The read is trimmed to its CDR3 DNA, 51 bases read in frame from base 1. The germline V gene yields MDHEN for CDR1 and SYDVKM for CDR2. Trimmed from V: 6 bases; trimmed from J: 7 bases; junction bases lacking a gene match: 12.

TCR CDR3 regions were amplified from genomic DNA by multiplex PCR using the deep immunoSEQ assay. Genomic DNA extracted from each cell subset was distributed evenly over all wells of several immunoSEQ 96-well plates, and each plate served as one replicate. For sorted subsets, each replicate PCR was loaded with 150 to 250 ng genomic DNA, equivalent to 30,000 or so T cell genomes. Purified libraries were measured with a Qubit 3.0 fluorometer, size-checked on a Bioanalyzer 2100, and measured again with the KAPA Library Quantification kit. Every immunoSEQ 96-well plate was sequenced on a dedicated single-read 150-cycle Illumina NextSeq 550 flow cell. Processing in the source paper ran as follows. Because the immunoSEQ output held only junctional sequences and lacked quality scores, the filtering could not match the filtering applied to full-length reads. Sequences were annotated with PyIR, a Python wrapper for IgBLAST v1.9, using IMGT germline references to assign V/J genes and CDR3. Reads were filtered out if the reads had weak V/J assignments (E-value above 1e-6), no CDR3, stop codons, out-of-frame junctions, or ambiguous translated residues. V3J clonotypes were defined as sequences sharing the same inferred V gene, J gene, and CDR3 amino acid sequence. Percentage overlap between repertoires was computed as shared unique clonotypes divided by the size of the smaller repertoire. Richness of each repertoire was evaluated using RTK rarefaction, the Chao1 estimator, and Recon v2.1 estimates of unobserved clonotypes. Generation probabilities for all TCRbeta clonotypes obtained by the gDNA method from a handful of donors were computed using OLGA. This immuneACCESS table, as held by TCRdb, lists in-frame sequences with V and J called but not all clones. Of the missing ones, under half trace to an unresolved V gene in checked studies; the others have no known cause. V and J calls and clone size are as listed in that table; D and trimming were resolved from the DNA. The sample table lists about 680,000 clones, 92% of them with a count of one. Of the sample, 24% is held by the ten largest clones.

In the case of this clone: Its antigen specificity is not known. No base quality information exists; no much larger clone differs at one position.

The chain couples TRBV28 to TRBJ2-1, with 13 middle bases fitting TRBD2. This clonotype was sampled from a man between 25 and 39 years old in good health. Sequencing was performed on naive CD8+ T cells sorted from blood. What this sample's cell subset or site label stands for: CD45RA+CCR7+. This receptor carries the CDR3 CASSSGLAGVSWNEQFF. DNA sequence: TGTGCCAGCAGCTCCGGACTAGCGGGAGTTAGCTGGAATGAGCAGTTCTTC.